This T cell receptor (beta chain) was sequenced in a study of blood T cell repertoires in COVID-19. Overall study context: T cells, B-cell-depleted T cells, or PBMCs provided the cDNA or gDNA that served as material.

Some clones are missing from TCRdb's copy, which holds only in-frame ones; the method was immunoSEQ multiplex PCR. The data contain a few hundred thousand clones, about 90% of them singletons. This receptor was identified in a woman aged 25 to 39 who had recovered from COVID-19. Sample: PBMCs or T cells enriched from blood (not recorded which).

CDR3 coding DNA: TGTGCCTGGAGTGTACTGGTCAGGGCCAACTATGGCTACACCTTC. Protein: CAWSVLVRANYGYTF. V gene TRBV30 combines with J gene TRBJ1-2; possibly TRBD1 for D (5 bases). CDR3 length equals 15 residues. CDR1 GTSNPN and CDR2 SVGIG come from the germline V gene (reference sequence). Trimming cost V 0 bases and J 2 bases, with 13 bases left between them.